This T cell receptor beta chain was captured in a study of blood T cells in healthy people across ages. Samples each yielded at least 5.5 micrograms of total RNA. A word on this clonotype: Its antigen is unknown.

The CDR3 spans 15 residues. CDR1 is SGHTA, CDR2 FQGNSA, per germline. V shed 5 bases and J 6 bases; nucleotides not matched to a gene: 9. It was with a sample-barcoded 5' primer and a J-beta primer mix that a second PCR of about 6 to 12 cycles was run. With 12 random nucleotides, a template-switch adaptor tagged each individual cDNA molecule. From each sample, at least 3 million paired-end reads containing CDR3 were obtained. Using its own MiXCR run on the 5' RACE reads, TCRdb lists one record per CDR3 protein. The sample lists roughly 2 million distinct CDR3 sequences; 49% were seen once. Study-wide results and caveats: Diversity was estimated from one million T cells, and these estimates were considered underestimates.

The clonotype originates from a woman in her 40s in good health. Sequenced material: blood. The gene calls are TRBV7-2 and TRBJ2-1; 8 nucleotides line up with TRBD1. The CDR3 spells CASSASPDRVNEQFF. The CDR3 nucleotides read TGTGCCAGCAGCGCAAGCCCGGACAGGGTCAATGAGCAGTTCTTC.